What follows are 5 T cell receptor beta chains derived from one specimen sequenced in a study of blood T cell repertoires in COVID-19 (dated by TCRdb to the early 2020s). The method behind the library was the immunoSEQ multiplex PCR assay. In TCRdb, the immuneACCESS table is reduced to in-frame sequences with V and J assigned. These tables do not hold every clone; where another copy was compared, an unresolved V gene accounts for under half, and the others remain unexplained. This sample holds fewer than 350,000 clones; almost 85% were observed only once. About 7% of the sample is held by the ten biggest clonotypes. Material for sequencing was peripheral blood. These receptors were taken from a human donor in a cohort sampled during active COVID-19.

This rearrangement joins TRBV2 to TRBJ2-1; 7 bases are shared with TRBD1. The V segment lost 6 bases and the J segment 14 bases; nucleotides outside the gene matches: 10. CDR1 and CDR2 (germline): SNHLY, FYNNEI. This CDR3 spans 12 amino acids. The CDR3 DNA follows: TGTGCCAGCAGCGAATGGGACAGCGAAAAGTTCTTC. This encodes CASSEWDSEKFF.

The rearrangement links TRBV6-5 to TRBJ1-4; D gene ambiguous. V was shortened by 6 bases and J by 8 bases, with 16 bases between the two germline ends. The CDR3 has 14 amino acids. Germline V lookup: CDR1 MNHEY, CDR2 SVGAGI. Here the CDR3 reads CASRSMEFWEKLFF. The CDR3 nucleotides are TGTGCCAGCAGGAGCATGGAGTTCTGGGAAAAACTGTTTTTT.

This chain connects TRBV29-1 to TRBJ2-3; D gene uncertain. The CDR3 has 13 residues. The V end was cut by 3 bases, the J end by 2 bases, with 9 bases between. Germline V gene data show CDR1 as SQVTM and CDR2 as ANQGSEA. The CDR3 spells CSVDGSFTDTQYF. The DNA for the CDR3 is TGCAGCGTTGATGGCAGTTTCACAGATACGCAGTATTTT.

CDR3 sequence (DNA): TGTGCCAGCAGCGCCGCGCCGGGACAGGCGAGCTCTGGAAACACCATATATTTT. Translating it yields CASSAAPGQASSGNTIYF. This rearrangement joins TRBV9 to TRBJ1-3; the match to TRBD1 covers 8 bases. The junction had 11 bases not matched to a gene; V was cut back by 3 bases and J by 0 bases. Germline V gene data show CDR1 as SGDLS and CDR2 as YYNGEE. The CDR3 length is 18 residues.

The chain employs TRBV7-6 and TRBJ1-2; D perhaps matches TRBD1 (6 bases). The germline gives CDR1 SGHVS, CDR2 FNYEAQ. The CDR3 has 15 amino acids. V was trimmed by 4 bases and J by 4 bases, leaving 16 bases between them. The CDR3 nucleotides are TGTGCCAGCAGCTCAGGGGCCAACAGCGTCTATGGCTACACCTTC. Residues: CASSSGANSVYGYTF. Based on the CDR3 plus reference TRBV7-6 and TRBJ1-2, the full variable domain is GAGVSQSPRYKVTKRGQDVALRCDPISGHVSLYWYRQALGQGPEFLTYFNYEAQQDKSGLPNDRFSAERPEGSISTLTIQRTEQRDSAMYRCASSSGANSVYGYTFGSGTRLTVV.